This TCR beta chain was found in a study of blood T cell repertoires in COVID-19. On the study more broadly: COVID-19 samples from acute and convalescent phases originated in the United States, Italy and Spain.

In the authors' methods: Reference gene primer amplification gave estimated nucleated cell counts. Profiled with immunoSEQ multiplex PCR; TCRdb holds only in-frame clones, not every one. The V and J calls and clone size come from that table; D and trimming were worked out from the DNA. The sample records 26,000 or so clones, about 91% being singletons. This CDR3 region has 16 residues. Germline V gives CDR1 SGHTA, CDR2 FQGNSA. V was pared by 2 bases and J by 1 base, with 12 bases between. The TCR originated in a human donor with active COVID-19. The donor label of this sample is uncertain. The sequenced material came from peripheral blood. The V and J genes are TRBV7-2 and TRBJ1-5; possible D gene TRBD1, 5 bases. The CDR3 DNA follows: TGTGCCAGCAGCTTATATTTTACAGGAAGCAATCAGCCCCAGCATTTT. The encoded protein is CASSLYFTGSNQPQHF.